These T cell receptor beta chains were read from a single sample in a study of cytomegalovirus exposure and HLA in healthy donors. Clones were read by immunoSEQ multiplex PCR, and TCRdb kept only the in-frame ones, dropping some. This table holds about 88,000 clones, approximately 80% found once. The sample consisted of PBMCs. These TCRs come from a man aged 30-40 years in good health and CMV-seronegative. Each CDR3 is given with its conserved first and last residue. The order of the fields is J gene, D gene, V gene, clone size, CDR3 DNA, CDR3 protein. A D gene is named only where the DNA matches it firmly. Not all rows give a size; the values are once, few, many and, for expanded clones, a class.

J gene: TRBJ1-4
D gene: NA
V gene: TRBV19
clone size: NA
CDR3 DNA: TGTGCCAGTAGTGGGGCCCAGGGTAGTGGGATGAGGAAACTGTTTTTT
CDR3 protein: CASSGAQGSGMRKLFF

J gene: TRBJ1-2
D gene: TRBD1
V gene: TRBV19
clone size: NA
CDR3 DNA: TGTGCCAGTAGTACCCCCGAGGGGGCATGGTTGCGAGGAATTGCAGTCATTCGCTATGGCTACACCTTC
CDR3 protein: CASSTPEGAWLRGIAVIRYGYTF

J gene: TRBJ2-7
D gene: NA
V gene: TRBV7-3
clone size: once
CDR3 DNA: TGTGCCAGCAGCCCCCGCGGATCGAGCTCCTACGAGCAGTACTTC
CDR3 protein: CASSPRGSSSYEQYF

J gene: TRBJ2-7
D gene: TRBD1
V gene: TRBV2
clone size: NA
CDR3 DNA: TGTGCCAGCACCGACCAAACAGGGGGAGAGTACGAGCAGTACTTC
CDR3 protein: CASTDQTGGEYEQYF

J gene: TRBJ1-2
D gene: TRBD1
V gene: TRBV29-1
clone size: NA
CDR3 DNA: TGCAGCGTTATCCGGGACAGGGGTTCCTATGGCTACACCTTC
CDR3 protein: CSVIRDRGSYGYTF

J gene: TRBJ2-7
D gene: TRBD1
V gene: TRBV2
clone size: NA
CDR3 DNA: TGTGCCAGCAGAGGGACAGGGGGTTTCTACGAGCAGTACTTC
CDR3 protein: CASRGTGGFYEQYF

J gene: TRBJ2-2
D gene: NA
V gene: TRBV25-1
clone size: NA
CDR3 DNA: TGTGCCAGCACTGCCAGGGATGGAGTTATAAGCGGGGAGCTGTTTTTT
CDR3 protein: CASTARDGVISGELFF

J gene: TRBJ2-7
D gene: NA
V gene: TRBV4-2
clone size: NA
CDR3 DNA: TGTGCCAGCAGCCAAGGGGCAGGGAACTCCTACGAGCAGTACTTC
CDR3 protein: CASSQGAGNSYEQYF

J gene: TRBJ1-5
D gene: NA
V gene: TRBV19
clone size: NA
CDR3 DNA: TGTGCCAGTATTTCGTCGGGGACAAGCAATCAGCCCCAGCATTTT
CDR3 protein: CASISSGTSNQPQHF

J gene: TRBJ1-4
D gene: TRBD1
V gene: TRBV7-9
clone size: once
CDR3 DNA: TGTGCCAGCAGCTACGGACAGGACAATGAAAAACTGTTTTTT
CDR3 protein: CASSYGQDNEKLFF

J gene: TRBJ1-3
D gene: NA
V gene: TRBV6-5
clone size: NA
CDR3 DNA: TGTGCCAGCAGTTACTCTGGACAGTTCTCGGGAAACACCATATATTTT
CDR3 protein: CASSYSGQFSGNTIYF

J gene: TRBJ2-7
D gene: TRBD1
V gene: TRBV10-3
clone size: NA
CDR3 DNA: TGTGCCATCAGTGAGCCGGACCCGGGACAGGGGGCCGAGCAGTACTTC
CDR3 protein: CAISEPDPGQGAEQYF

J gene: TRBJ2-1
D gene: TRBD2
V gene: TRBV4-2
clone size: once
CDR3 DNA: TGTGCCAGCAGCCAAGTGGGACTAGCGGTCTACAATGAGCAGTTCTTC
CDR3 protein: CASSQVGLAVYNEQFF

J gene: TRBJ2-7
D gene: NA
V gene: TRBV5-1
clone size: few
CDR3 DNA: TGCGCCAGCAGCCCTTTCGACAGGTACGAGCAGTACTTC
CDR3 protein: CASSPFDRYEQYF

J gene: TRBJ1-5
D gene: NA
V gene: TRBV27
clone size: NA
CDR3 DNA: TGTGCCAGCAGGTCCAGGGTTTTACAGCCCCAGCATTTT
CDR3 protein: CASRSRVLQPQHF

J gene: TRBJ1-2
D gene: NA
V gene: TRBV6-4
clone size: NA
CDR3 DNA: TGTGCCAGCAGCCCCGACGGAGGAACTAACTATGGCTACACCTTC
CDR3 protein: CASSPDGGTNYGYTF

J gene: TRBJ2-7
D gene: NA
V gene: TRBV18
clone size: NA
CDR3 DNA: TGTGCCAGCTCAAGGAGGGACGGGAGCTCCTACGAGCAGTACTTC
CDR3 protein: CASSRRDGSSYEQYF

J gene: TRBJ2-5
D gene: TRBD2
V gene: TRBV29-1
clone size: NA
CDR3 DNA: TGCAGCGTTGCCTCTAGCGGGGGGATGATCCAAGAGACCCAGTACTTC
CDR3 protein: CSVASSGGMIQETQYF

J gene: TRBJ1-5
D gene: TRBD1
V gene: TRBV30
clone size: NA
CDR3 DNA: TGTGCCTGGAGTGAGACAGGGGTCCAGCCCCAGCATTTT
CDR3 protein: CAWSETGVQPQHF

J gene: TRBJ1-6
D gene: NA
V gene: TRBV6-1
clone size: NA
CDR3 DNA: TGTGCCAGCAGTGACAGGGTCTATAATTCACCCCTCCACTTT
CDR3 protein: CASSDRVYNSPLHF

J gene: TRBJ2-7
D gene: NA
V gene: TRBV27
clone size: NA
CDR3 DNA: TGTGCCAGCAGTCACTCCTACGAGCAGTACTTC
CDR3 protein: CASSHSYEQYF

J gene: TRBJ2-7
D gene: NA
V gene: TRBV7-6
clone size: NA
CDR3 DNA: TGTGCCAGCAGCTTAGCTGACACCTCCTACGAGCAGTACTTC
CDR3 protein: CASSLADTSYEQYF

J gene: TRBJ2-5
D gene: TRBD1
V gene: TRBV13
clone size: NA
CDR3 DNA: TGTGCCAGCAGCTTCGGGACAGATAACCAGCAGTACTTC
CDR3 protein: CASSFGTDNQQYF

J gene: TRBJ1-1
D gene: NA
V gene: TRBV13
clone size: NA
CDR3 DNA: TGTGCCAGCAGCCGAAACAGGGTAGTGGGCACTGAAGCTTTCTTT
CDR3 protein: CASSRNRVVGTEAFF

J gene: TRBJ1-1
D gene: TRBD1
V gene: TRBV6-5
clone size: NA
CDR3 DNA: TGTGCCGTTAAGACCGAGGGGGCGAACACTGAAGCTTTCTTT
CDR3 protein: CAVKTEGANTEAFF

J gene: TRBJ1-1
D gene: NA
V gene: TRBV27
clone size: NA
CDR3 DNA: TGTGCCAGCACGCCCCGTTTGGGTTCTAGCGTGGCCGAAGCTTTCTTT
CDR3 protein: CASTPRLGSSVAEAFF

J gene: TRBJ2-7
D gene: NA
V gene: TRBV10-1
clone size: few
CDR3 DNA: TGCGCCAGCAGTGAGACGGGGATTGGCAACTACGAGCAGTACTTC
CDR3 protein: CASSETGIGNYEQYF

J gene: TRBJ2-3
D gene: NA
V gene: TRBV14
clone size: NA
CDR3 DNA: TGTGCCAGCAGCCAGGGCCCAAATCGAGATACGCAGTATTTT
CDR3 protein: CASSQGPNRDTQYF

J gene: TRBJ2-7
D gene: NA
V gene: TRBV5-4
clone size: NA
CDR3 DNA: TGTGCCAGCAGCCCTCAGGGGCCGGGGTACGAGCAGTACTTC
CDR3 protein: CASSPQGPGYEQYF

J gene: TRBJ1-4
D gene: NA
V gene: TRBV2
clone size: NA
CDR3 DNA: TGTGCCAGTGTACCCAGGGTGGCTAATGAAAAACTGTTTTTT
CDR3 protein: CASVPRVANEKLFF

J gene: TRBJ2-3
D gene: TRBD1
V gene: TRBV7-8
clone size: NA
CDR3 DNA: TGTGCCAGCAGCTTAGCATCCGGGACAGGGACGACAGATACGCAGTATTTT
CDR3 protein: CASSLASGTGTTDTQYF

J gene: TRBJ1-6
D gene: NA
V gene: TRBV5-1
clone size: NA
CDR3 DNA: TGCGCCAGCAGGCGGGGGCCAGCCGATTCACCCCTCCACTTT
CDR3 protein: CASRRGPADSPLHF

J gene: TRBJ1-2
D gene: TRBD1
V gene: TRBV7-2
clone size: NA
CDR3 DNA: TGTGCCAGCAGCTTTGGGAGGGACAGGAGCTACACCTTC
CDR3 protein: CASSFGRDRSYTF

J gene: TRBJ1-1
D gene: TRBD1
V gene: TRBV18
clone size: NA
CDR3 DNA: TGTGCCAGCTCACCGGGGACAGGGAACACTGAAGCTTTCTTT
CDR3 protein: CASSPGTGNTEAFF

J gene: TRBJ1-5
D gene: NA
V gene: TRBV6-4
clone size: NA
CDR3 DNA: TGTGCCAGCAGCAGAAATCAGCCCCAGCATTTT
CDR3 protein: CASSRNQPQHF

J gene: TRBJ1-2
D gene: TRBD1
V gene: TRBV19
clone size: NA
CDR3 DNA: TGTGCCAGTAGTATTGGACCAGGGGGGAACTATGGCTACACCTTC
CDR3 protein: CASSIGPGGNYGYTF

J gene: TRBJ2-2
D gene: NA
V gene: TRBV7-9
clone size: NA
CDR3 DNA: TGTGCCAGCAGGTCAGGGTCCGGAACCGGGGAGCTGTTTTTT
CDR3 protein: CASRSGSGTGELFF

J gene: TRBJ1-1
D gene: TRBD1
V gene: TRBV19
clone size: few
CDR3 DNA: TGTGCCAGTAGTGCAGGACAGGGGACCACCATGAACACTGAAGCTTTCTTT
CDR3 protein: CASSAGQGTTMNTEAFF

J gene: TRBJ1-4
D gene: NA
V gene: TRBV29-1
clone size: NA
CDR3 DNA: TGCAGCGTTAATACGGTCGAAAAACTGTTTTTT
CDR3 protein: CSVNTVEKLFF

J gene: TRBJ1-2
D gene: TRBD1
V gene: TRBV29-1
clone size: NA
CDR3 DNA: TGCAGCGTGCCCGGGACAGGGAGGTATAACTATGGCTACACCTTC
CDR3 protein: CSVPGTGRYNYGYTF

J gene: TRBJ1-2
D gene: NA
V gene: TRBV28
clone size: NA
CDR3 DNA: TGTGCCAGCAGCCGTGCCCAGGAAGGAGGCTACACCTTC
CDR3 protein: CASSRAQEGGYTF